This TCR beta chain appears in the sequencing data of a study of beta chain features in type 1 diabetes. Study observations and caveats: A PCR bias possibly favoring shorter templates would apply equally to patients and controls. TCRB CDR3s were moderately but significantly shorter in Type 1 diabetes patients in all four CD4+ subsets.

The investigators reverse transcribed all of the isolated RNA, so they sequenced expressed TCRB transcripts. This table comes from immunoSEQ multiplex PCR, and its TCRdb copy is limited to in-frame clones, with some not included. The data contain 500,000 to 850,000 clones, roughly 13% of them seen just once; the ten biggest clones take up 0.03% to 0.045%. Germline CDR1 is GTSNPN and CDR2 is SVGIG (reference sequence). CDR3 length equals 13 residues. The table lists this clone with a few counts. Its cognate antigen is unknown. A junction boundary mismatches the germline segment, possibly from a read error. Sorted populations were all over 98% pure.

The chain couples TRBV30 to TRBJ1-2; 11 bases are shared with TRBD1. Sequenced material: naive CD4+ T cells from blood. This sequence was found in a young man with type 1 diabetes. The CDR3, as DNA: TGTGCCGGGAGGACAGGGGGCGACTATGGCTACACCTTC. Residues: CAGRTGGDYGYTF.